This record looks at one T cell receptor (beta chain) sequence and its context. It has no known antigen specificity. It may be a read error: a sequence one base away is much more abundant. Germline trimming: 4 bases from V, 7 bases from J; junction bases outside gene matches: 12. The germline V gene encodes CDR1 MGHRA and CDR2 YSYEKL. The cysteine opens and the phenylalanine closes a CDR3 of 15 amino acids. Only the CDR3 portion is preserved as DNA: 45 bases, with reading frame beginning at the first base. These data come from a study of blood T cells in healthy people across ages (dated by TCRdb to 2014 to 2015). With respect to the entire study: In model experiments, roughly one uniquely barcoded TCR beta cDNA molecule per two T cells was captured by template switching. Four age groups were formed from the donors: young (average 16 years), middle-aged (roughly 38), aged (roughly 56) and long-lived (around 82). The study measured age-related changes in TCR beta repertoire diversity using deep sequencing normalized with unique cDNA molecular identifiers. To avoid experimental bias, donors of different ages were distributed randomly across sequencing lanes. Using the same blood draw, the study looked at two additional independent replicas of 1 million unique cDNA reads for two donors, one aged 18 to 30 and the other aged 80 or older. What the study reported, not specific to this receptor: As age increased, observed TCR beta diversity per million T cells dropped in a roughly linear way, and a significant reduction was already evident by age 40. The long-lived group showed more naive CD4+ T cells, fewer expanded clones and increased TCR diversity than the aged group, suggesting age selection. The percentage of naive T cells measured by flow cytometry correlated strongly with observed TCR beta diversity. Because the CMV infection status of the donors was unknown, age-related changes in expanded clonotypes may potentially have been confounded. Conclusive comparison of naive and antigen-experienced compartments was prevented by the profiling of bulk unsorted PBMCs. Estimates of total diversity based on one million sequenced T cells were regarded as lower bounds and as underestimates.

The library came from 5' RACE. These reads were obtained on an Illumina HiSeq 2500. A second PCR of roughly 7 to 11 cycles was run with a J-beta primer mix and a sample-barcoded 5' primer. Each TCR beta cDNA molecule received a unique molecular identifier from a template-switch 5' adaptor carrying 12 random nucleotides. Each sample yielded at least 3 million CDR3-containing paired-end reads. All of the RNA was converted into first-strand cDNA using the Mint cDNA synthesis kit, with a TRBC-specific oligonucleotide serving as the primer. Following uracil-DNA glycosylase treatment, all cDNA underwent a first 18-cycle PCR with the universal primers M1SS and BC2_uni_R. On the study's bioinformatics: Each sample was normalized by randomly selecting 1 million high-quality reads, each carrying a distinct molecular identifier. Instead of being binned into consensus sequences, reads that shared molecular identifiers were thrown out. MiTCR, set to a Q25 quality threshold and the strictest error-elimination algorithm, was used for CDR3 identification, clonotype clustering and error correction. A nonparametric unseen species model with Euler transformation was used to estimate lower-bound total TCR beta diversity. Through fastp at Q25 and MiXCR, TCRdb rebuilt clones from the public reads, retaining in-frame beta chains. CDR3 protein duplicates are merged, each entry listing the most common genes and DNA. The V and J calls were determined by TCRdb, not by the authors. The sample contains 1.5 million to 2 million distinct CDR3 sequences, 49% of them found a single time. The ten most abundant clones make up over 2% of the sample.

Donors were under 40 systemically healthy Caucasian individuals from Russia aged roughly 6 to 95 years. Around 10 milliliters of peripheral blood were drawn from each donor into EDTA-treated Vacutainer tubes. Ficoll-Paque density-gradient centrifugation was used to isolate PBMCs, with at least 6.5 million per sample. Total RNA, at least 6 micrograms per sample, was extracted from PBMCs with Trizol reagent. For every donor, flow cytometry on a PBMC aliquot measured the percentage of naive CD45RAhigh/CD27high T cells. Sample: blood. The TCR comes from a woman aged 40 to 55 in good health. This receptor chain uses TRBV4-1 and TRBJ1-2; TRBD1 fits 7 bases in the junction. The DNA reads as follows: TGCGCCAGCAGCCCAGAGGGCCAGGGGGGATGTGGCTACACCTTC. This yields the protein CASSPEGQGGCGYTF.